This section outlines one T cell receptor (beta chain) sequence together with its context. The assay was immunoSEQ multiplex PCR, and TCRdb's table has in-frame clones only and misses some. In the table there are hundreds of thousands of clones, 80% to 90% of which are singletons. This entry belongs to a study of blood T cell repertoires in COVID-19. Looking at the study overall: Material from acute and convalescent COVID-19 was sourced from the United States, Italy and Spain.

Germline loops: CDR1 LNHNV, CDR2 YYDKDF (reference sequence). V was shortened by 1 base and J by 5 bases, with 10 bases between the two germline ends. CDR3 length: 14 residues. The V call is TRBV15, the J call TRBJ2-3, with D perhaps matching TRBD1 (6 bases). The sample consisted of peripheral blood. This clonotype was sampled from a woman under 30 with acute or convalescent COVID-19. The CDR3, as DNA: TGTGCCACCAGCAGAGGGAACAGGGAAGATACGCAGTATTTT. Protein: CATSRGNREDTQYF.